This passage covers 27 T cell receptor beta chains from one sample sequenced in a study of blood T cell repertoires in COVID-19. Using immunoSEQ multiplex PCR, the repertoire was profiled, and TCRdb retains in-frame clones only, with some absent. The sample shows about 230,000 clones, approximately 90% of them seen only once. The sample taken for sequencing was peripheral blood. These receptors were obtained from a man in his fifties with COVID-19, enrolled during active disease.

CDR3 residues: CASRYRGGIEAFF. CDR3 nucleotide sequence: TGTGCCAGCCGCTACAGGGGGGGAATTGAAGCTTTCTTT. The rearrangement joins TRBV12-3 or TRBV12-4 to TRBJ1-1; TRBD1 agrees at 8 bases. CDR3 length: 13 amino acids. V lost 8 bases and J lost 7; bases outside the gene matches: 9.

The chain links TRBV19 to TRBJ1-1, with D uncertain. The V and J ends lost 7 bases and 5 bases respectively, with 20 bases between them. CDR1 is LNHDA, CDR2 SQIVND, per germline (reference sequence). CDR3 length equals 15 residues. Here the CDR3 DNA reads TGTGCCAGTACCCAGTCTAGTGTGAGAGGAACTGAAGCTTTCTTT. Its translation is CASTQSSVRGTEAFF. The whole variable domain, filled in from reference TRBV19 and TRBJ1-1, reads DGGITQSPKYLFRKEGQNVTLSCEQNLNHDAMYWYRQDPGQGLRLIYYSQIVNDFQKGDIAEGYSVSREKKESFPLTVTSAQKNPTAFYLCASTQSSVRGTEAFFGQGTRLTVV.

The chain uses TRBV6-1 and TRBJ2-1, with 10 bases aligning to TRBD2. Trimming cost V 1 base and J 9 bases; bases outside gene matches: 15. The CDR3 is made up of 18 amino acids. Germline loops: CDR1 MNHNS, CDR2 SASEGT. The CDR3 sequence: CASSEVPGTSARIGEQFF. The CDR3 DNA follows: TGTGCCAGCAGTGAAGTCCCAGGGACTAGCGCGAGAATTGGTGAGCAGTTCTTC.

This chain uses TRBV2 with TRBJ2-3, with TRBD2 matching 14 bases. In germline, CDR1 is SNHLY, CDR2 FYNNEI. The junction had 8 bases not matched to a gene; V was cut back by 6 bases and J by 0 bases. The CDR3 spans 18 residues. Here the CDR3 reads CASSKGLAGATSTDTQYF. CDR3 in DNA: TGTGCCAGCAGCAAGGGACTAGCGGGGGCTACCAGCACAGATACGCAGTATTTT.

The chain couples TRBV5-4 to TRBJ2-5; TRBD2 agrees at 11 bases. The V gene end was trimmed by 4 bases and the J gene end by 1 base; junction bases not matched to a gene: 6. The CDR3 loop spans 16 amino acids. CDR1 and CDR2 from the germline V gene are SGHNT and YYREEE (reference sequence). CDR3: CASSPASGGTQETQYF. The CDR3 DNA reads as TGTGCCAGCAGCCCCGCTAGCGGGGGGACCCAAGAGACCCAGTACTTC.

J is TRBJ2-7 and V is TRBV28; D perhaps matches TRBD2 (5 bases). From germline, CDR1 is MDHEN and CDR2 SYDVKM. The CDR3 totals 13 residues. V was trimmed by 5 bases and J by 2 bases, leaving 10 bases between them. CDR3 bases: TGTGCCAGCAGTCCCTCGGGAACCTACGAGCAGTACTTC. Amino acid sequence: CASSPSGTYEQYF.

This clone was seen only a few times. This chain links TRBV7-8 with TRBJ1-5; TRBD1 is a possible D gene (5 bases). This CDR3 has 14 residues. The germline gives CDR1 SGHVS, CDR2 FQNEAQ. V lost 5 bases to trimming and J lost 5 bases, with 13 bases between them. This chain's CDR3 is CASSLGRVDQPQHF. DNA for the CDR3: TGTGCCAGCAGCCTTGGCAGGGTGGATCAGCCCCAGCATTTT.

The chain links TRBV13 to TRBJ2-1; a weak D match, TRBD2 (5 bases). The germline V gene has CDR1 PRHDT and CDR2 FYEKMQ (reference sequence). This CDR3 is built from 16 residues. V was cut by 5 bases and J by 2 bases, with 16 bases left in between. The DNA of the CDR3 is TGTGCCAGCAGCCCAAGGGTGGACTCGACCTACAATGAGCAGTTCTTC. It codes for CASSPRVDSTYNEQFF.

The rearrangement uses TRBV9 and TRBJ2-5; the D gene is possibly TRBD2 (7 bases). Germline V gene sequence: CDR1 SGDLS, CDR2 YYNGEE. V was pared by 5 bases and J by 2 bases, with 22 bases between. This CDR3 contains 17 residues. Written as DNA, the CDR3 is TGTGCCAGCAGTCCCGTGCGTGGGCGGGGGCGGCAAGAGACCCAGTACTTC. This gives the protein CASSPVRGRGRQETQYF. Full variable domain (rest looked up from reference TRBV9 and TRBJ2-5): DSGVTQTPKHLITATGQRVTLRCSPRSGDLSVYWYQQSLDQGLQFLIQYYNGEERAKGNILERFSAQQFPDLHSELNLSSLELGDSALYFCASSPVRGRGRQETQYFGPGTRLLVL.

This clone was observed a few times. The genes are TRBV6-2 or TRBV6-3 and TRBJ1-5, with 8 positions matching TRBD1. Germline V lookup: CDR1 MNHEY, CDR2 SVGEGT. The CDR3 totals 16 residues. V lost 6 bases and J lost 3; bases outside the gene matches: 10. The CDR3 region is CASSHGARGLNQPQHF. CDR3 nucleotide sequence: TGTGCCAGCAGCCACGGGGCCAGGGGGCTCAATCAGCCCCAGCATTTT.

CDR3: CAISELAGGGGNEQFF. The CDR3, as DNA: TGTGCCATCAGTGAGTTGGCGGGAGGGGGCGGGAATGAGCAGTTCTTC. The V gene is TRBV10-3, the J gene TRBJ2-1, with TRBD2 matching 9 bases. Per germline, CDR1 ENHRY and CDR2 SYGVKD. V lost 1 base to trimming and J lost 7 bases; unmatched junction nucleotides: 8. This CDR3 has 16 amino acids.

This clone has just one count. This rearrangement joins TRBV5-1 to TRBJ2-3, with 11 nucleotides matching TRBD2. This CDR3 is built from 16 residues. CDR1 is SGHRS and CDR2 is YFSETQ in the germline V gene. V gave up 5 bases and J gave up 1 base; unmatched junction bases: 6. The CDR3 DNA is TGCGCCAGCAGACCCCAGACTAGCGGGGGCACAGATACGCAGTATTTT. Translated, it gives CASRPQTSGGTDTQYF.

The V gene is TRBV7-8, the J gene TRBJ1-5, with unresolved D. CDR1 SGHVS and CDR2 FQNEAQ come from the germline V gene. Trimming cost V 5 bases and J 3 bases, with 14 bases left between them. There are 15 residues in the CDR3. The CDR3 DNA is TGTGCCAGCAGCCAATTGAGGGTACCCAATCAGCCCCAGCATTTT. It specifies CASSQLRVPNQPQHF.

The sample holds a few counts of this clone. The chain couples TRBV7-2 to TRBJ1-5; D is uncertain. Germline values: CDR1 SGHTA, CDR2 FQGNSA. The CDR3 sequence is 13 residues long. V shed 1 base and J shed 5 bases, with 6 bases lying between them. The CDR3 nucleotides read TGTGCCAGCAGCTTAGGAGGGTATCAGCCCCAGCATTTT. This sequence encodes CASSLGGYQPQHF.

This chain joins TRBV7-9 and TRBJ1-1, with 9 bases lining up with TRBD1. CDR3 size: 16 residues. Germline lookup yields CDR1 SEHNR and CDR2 FQNEAQ (reference sequence). The ends lost 2 bases at V and 2 bases at J; junction bases unmatched: 6. CDR3 sequence: CASSLFLGQGNTEAFF. The CDR3 DNA sequence: TGTGCCAGCAGCTTATTTTTGGGACAGGGAAACACTGAAGCTTTCTTT.

V is TRBV5-3 and J is TRBJ2-7; perhaps TRBD2 as D (7 bases). TRBV5-3 is annotated as an ORF whose role is uncertain. The CDR3 length is 15 residues. With 0 bases removed from V and 2 bases from J, the gap between germline ends came to 12 bases. CDR3 DNA sequence: TGTGCCAGAAGCTTGGAACCGGGGGGCCCCTACGAGCAGTACTTC. Encoded protein: CARSLEPGGPYEQYF.

This clone has a handful of counts. The rearrangement uses TRBV9 and TRBJ2-3; 8 bases map to TRBD2. Germline-derived CDR1 and CDR2 are SGDLS and YYNGEE. J lost 5 bases, V lost 4 bases, and 18 bases had no gene match. The CDR3 loop spans 18 amino acids. The CDR3 nucleotides read TGTGCCAGCAGCCCTCCTCCTATTTTTAGCGGGGCGGGAGATACGCAGTATTTT. Its translation: CASSPPPIFSGAGDTQYF.

The rearrangement joins TRBV30 to TRBJ2-7; 12 bases are shared with TRBD2. The CDR3 runs to 13 residues. Unmatched junction bases numbered 4, after V lost 5 bases and J lost 5 bases. The V gene's germline CDR1 is GTSNPN and CDR2 SVGIG (reference sequence). CDR3 nucleotide sequence: TGTGCCTGGCGACTAGCGGGGGTCGACGAGCAGTACTTC. This gives the protein CAWRLAGVDEQYF.

This clone was detected once. This chain connects TRBV3-1 (or the pseudogene TRBV3-2) to TRBJ1-2; no reliable D call. Trimming pared 2 bases from V and 8 bases from J, leaving 12 bases between. Germline V CDR1 and CDR2: LGHDT, YNNKEL (reference sequence). The CDR3 sequence is 13 residues long. CDR3 coding DNA: TGTGCCAGCAGCCAAAACCGGCCCGGGGGCTACACCTTC. This gives the protein CASSQNRPGGYTF.

The J gene is TRBJ2-7, the V gene TRBV11-2; possible D gene TRBD1, 5 bases. Looked up from germline, CDR1 is SGHAT and CDR2 is FQNNGV. Between the trimmed V and J ends, which lost 5 bases and 6 bases, there was a span of 14 bases. This CDR3 is 13 amino acids long. CDR3 protein: CASSQGVSGEQYF. Here the CDR3 DNA reads TGTGCCAGCAGCCAAGGGGTTTCAGGCGAGCAGTACTTC.

The V gene is TRBV27, the J gene TRBJ1-2, with 7 nucleotides matching TRBD1. The CDR3 is 16 amino acids. Trimming removed 7 bases from V and 7 bases from J; junction bases left unmatched: 18. Germline CDR1 and CDR2: MNHEY and SMNVEV (reference sequence). CDR3 nucleotides: TGTGCCAGCAAAGGGGCGGGACAGACCCGTGGTGGTGGCTACACCTTC. Encoded protein: CASKGAGQTRGGGYTF.

This clone has more than one count but fewer than ten. Additional DNA sequences in this sample encode the identical CDR3. This sequence joins TRBV19 and TRBJ2-1; D ambiguous. The CDR3 length is 12 residues. With 3 bases removed from V and 5 bases from J, the gap between germline ends came to 5 bases. CDR1 is LNHDA and CDR2 is SQIVND in the germline V gene (reference sequence). The CDR3 protein is CASSIINNEQFF. In DNA form, the CDR3 reads TGTGCCAGTAGTATTATAAACAATGAGCAGTTCTTC.

This rearrangement joins TRBV7-7 to TRBJ2-1, with 7 bases that match TRBD1. The trim removed 1 base at V and 4 bases at J, leaving 4 bases unmatched. Germline lookup yields CDR1 SSHAT and CDR2 FNYEAQ (reference sequence). The CDR3 loop spans 15 amino acids. The CDR3 nucleotides are TGTGCCAGCAGCTTAGGGCAGGGGGTGTACAATGAGCAGTTCTTC. Translation: CASSLGQGVYNEQFF.

The chain recombines TRBV7-2 with TRBJ2-2; 12 bases are a match to TRBD1. V gave up 5 bases and J gave up 7 bases; unmatched junction bases: 8. Germline lookup yields CDR1 SGHTA and CDR2 FQGNSA. The CDR3 loop spans 16 amino acids. The CDR3 loop reads CASSQPGQGAVGELFF. The CDR3 region has the DNA TGTGCCAGCAGCCAACCGGGACAGGGGGCCGTCGGGGAGCTGTTTTTT.

V gene TRBV9 combines with J gene TRBJ1-1; TRBD1 matches at 8 bases. This CDR3 contains 15 residues. With V trimmed by 3 bases and J by 3 bases, 7 bases remained unmatched. Germline V gene sequence: CDR1 SGDLS, CDR2 YYNGEE. The CDR3 sequence is CASSATGGKDTEAFF. The CDR3 coding sequence is TGTGCCAGCAGCGCTACAGGGGGAAAGGACACTGAAGCTTTCTTT.

This clone came up once. The chain carries TRBV7-9 and TRBJ2-2; no clear D. The V end lost 2 bases, the J end lost 7 bases, and 8 bases lay between the germline ends. Looked up from germline, CDR1 is SEHNR and CDR2 is FQNEAQ (reference sequence). The CDR3 sequence is 13 residues long. In DNA, the CDR3 is TGTGCCAGCAGCTTAATAGTCTACGGGGAGCTGTTTTTT. Its translation is CASSLIVYGELFF. The full variable domain, completed using reference TRBV7-9 and TRBJ2-2, is DTGVSQNPRHKITKRGQNVTFRCDPISEHNRLYWYRQTLGQGPEFLTYFQNEAQLEKSRLLSDRFSAERPKGSFSTLEIQRTEQGDSAMYLCASSLIVYGELFFGEGSRLTVL.

The rearrangement links TRBV7-3 to TRBJ2-2; D uncertain. Germline-derived CDR1 and CDR2 are SGHTA and FQGTGA. This CDR3 has 13 amino acids. Trimming took 0 bases from V and 6 from J, leaving 5 bases between them. CDR3 residues: CASSLTEPGELFF. DNA for the CDR3: TGTGCCAGCAGCTTAACTGAGCCCGGGGAGCTGTTTTTT.